These 31 T cell receptor beta chains originate from one sample sequenced in a study of CD8 T cells in ankylosing spondylitis. Study-wide points: Made up of about eight highly homologous variants, a TCR beta motif appeared characteristic of ankylosing spondylitis blood.

These receptors have no known antigen. TCRdb re-called the 5' RACE reads with MiXCR, one entry per CDR3 protein. In the table there are 700,000 or so distinct CDR3 sequences, around 20% of which are singletons. The sample consisted of blood, either unsorted or a sorted T cell fraction (not recorded which). Source of these receptors: a male donor with ankylosing spondylitis.

The chain recombines TRBV6-2 or TRBV6-3 with TRBJ2-6, with unresolved D. There are 16 residues in the CDR3. V lost 2 bases, J lost 0 bases, and 8 bases lay in between. Germline V CDR1 and CDR2: MNHEY, SVGEGT. CDR3 coding DNA: TGTGCCAGCAGTTACGGCAAAAACTCTGGGGCCAACGTCCTGACTTTC. The encoded protein is CASSYGKNSGANVLTF.

This clonotype has a handful of counts. The chain carries TRBV6-5 and TRBJ2-1, with D possibly TRBD2 on 7 matching bases. This CDR3 has 16 residues. V was cut by 2 bases and J by 5 bases, with 16 bases left in between. CDR1 is MNHEY and CDR2 is SVGAGI in the germline V gene. The CDR3 here is CASSYGGGGVHNEQFF. In DNA, the CDR3 is TGTGCCAGCAGTTACGGGGGCGGGGGAGTCCACAATGAGCAGTTCTTC.

In this sample, this clonotype turned up a few times. The chain employs TRBV5-1 and TRBJ1-5, with D possibly matching TRBD1 (5 bases). With 4 bases removed from V and 3 bases from J, the gap between germline ends came to 17 bases. The germline CDR1 and CDR2 sequences are SGHRS and YFSETQ. This CDR3 is 16 amino acids long. The CDR3 here is CASSPGSSGYNQPQHF. In DNA, the CDR3 is TGCGCCAGCAGCCCAGGGTCTTCGGGTTACAATCAGCCCCAGCATTTT. The complete variable domain, with remaining parts taken from reference TRBV5-1 and TRBJ1-5, reads KAGVTQTPRYLIKTRGQQVTLSCSPISGHRSVSWYQQTPGQGLQFLFEYFSETQRNKGNFPGRFSGRQFSNSRSEMNVSTLELGDSALYLCASSPGSSGYNQPQHFGDGTRLSIL.

The V gene is TRBV20-1, the J gene TRBJ2-7; TRBD1 might be the D (6 bases). Trimming shortened V by 7 bases and J by 4 bases, and 14 bases separated the two germline ends. The CDR3 is 12 residues long. Germline lookup yields CDR1 DFQATT and CDR2 SNEGSKA (reference sequence). CDR3 nucleotides: TGCAGTGTTAACCGGGACATGTACGAGCAGTACTTC. Its translation: CSVNRDMYEQYF.

The chain couples TRBV11-2 to TRBJ2-1, with 9 positions matching TRBD2. The CDR3 contains 15 residues. The ends lost 5 bases at V and 2 bases at J; junction bases unmatched: 4. Looked up from germline, CDR1 is SGHAT and CDR2 is FQNNGV. CDR3 coding DNA: TGTGCCAGCAGCCGCAGCGGGAGGACCTACAATGAGCAGTTCTTC. This codes for CASSRSGRTYNEQFF.

This clonotype was detected a few times. V and J are TRBV28 and TRBJ1-2, with D perhaps matching TRBD1 (5 bases). The CDR3 contains 15 residues. V was shortened by 5 bases and J by 4 bases, with 17 bases between the two germline ends. CDR1 and CDR2 from the germline V gene are MDHEN and SYDVKM. As DNA, the CDR3 is TGTGCCAGCAGTCTGCGACAGACTTCCCTCTATGGCTACACCTTC. Residues: CASSLRQTSLYGYTF.

The chain employs TRBV7-9 and TRBJ2-3; D is unclear. Germline values: CDR1 SEHNR, CDR2 FQNEAQ (reference sequence). The CDR3 is made up of 12 amino acids. The V end lost 6 bases, the J end lost 0 bases, and 4 bases lay between the germline ends. The CDR3 region has the DNA TGTGCCAGCAGGCTGAGCACAGATACGCAGTATTTT. It is translated as CASRLSTDTQYF.

The sample holds many counts of this clonotype. The rearrangement joins TRBV12-3 or TRBV12-4 to TRBJ1-1; 10 nucleotides agree with TRBD1. This CDR3 has 12 amino acids. After removal of 6 bases from V and 10 bases from J, the junction contained 5 bases not matched to a gene. CDR3 DNA sequence: TGTGCCAGCAGCCCCGGGACAGGGGCAGCTTTCTTT. Translated: CASSPGTGAAFF.

V gene TRBV18 combines with J gene TRBJ2-7; D gene ambiguous. The germline gives CDR1 KGHSH, CDR2 LQKENI. With 0 bases removed from V and 1 base from J, the gap between germline ends came to 16 bases. CDR3 length: 17 amino acids. CDR3 in DNA: TGTGCCAGCTCACCACCGGGTTTCCAGCCCCGGTCCTACGAGCAGTACTTC. Residues: CASSPPGFQPRSYEQYF.

V gene TRBV5-1 combines with J gene TRBJ2-7; the D gene is possibly TRBD2 (6 bases). The CDR3 length is 13 residues. V was pared by 3 bases and J by 7 bases, with 14 bases between. Germline values: CDR1 SGHRS, CDR2 YFSETQ. In DNA form, the CDR3 reads TGCGCCAGCAGCTCTTATTCGGCGGGGGAGCAGTACTTC. This sequence encodes CASSSYSAGEQYF.

The V and J genes are TRBV20-1 and TRBJ2-7, with D hard to call. The ends were cut back, 8 bases at V and 1 base at J, with 12 bases in the middle. This CDR3 is 12 amino acids long. Germline V gene sequence: CDR1 DFQATT, CDR2 SNEGSKA (reference sequence). This CDR3 is CSPRSPSYEQYF. CDR3 in DNA: TGCAGTCCCCGAAGCCCTTCCTACGAGCAGTACTTC.

The chain recombines TRBV11-2 with TRBJ2-1, with 15 bases lining up with TRBD2. V was clipped by 5 bases and J by 0 bases; unmatched bases: 11. This CDR3 spans 20 amino acids. Germline V lookup: CDR1 SGHAT, CDR2 FQNNGV. CDR3 nucleotides: TGTGCCAGCAGCCAGCCCGGGACTAGCGGGAGGCGGAGCTCCTACAATGAGCAGTTCTTC. It codes for CASSQPGTSGRRSSYNEQFF.

CDR3 sequence: CASSPRDRVANIQYF. The CDR3 DNA follows: TGTGCCAGCAGCCCCCGGGACAGGGTGGCAAACATTCAGTACTTC. The V gene is TRBV7-8, the J gene TRBJ2-4, with TRBD1 matching 9 bases. CDR3 length: 15 residues. Per germline, CDR1 SGHVS and CDR2 FQNEAQ. The V gene end was trimmed by 5 bases and the J gene end by 6 bases; junction bases not matched to a gene: 8.

This clonotype was found a few times. The chain uses TRBV11-2 and TRBJ1-6; 7 nucleotides agree with TRBD1. The germline CDR1 and CDR2 sequences are SGHAT and FQNNGV. J lost 7 bases, V lost 5 bases, and 8 bases had no gene match. The CDR3 contains 15 residues. The CDR3 coding sequence is TGTGCCAGCAGCCCAAGGGACAGTCTAAATTCACCCCTCCACTTT. Encoded protein: CASSPRDSLNSPLHF.

This clonotype was recorded many times. The chain joins TRBV5-1 to TRBJ1-1, with no clear D. The germline V gene has CDR1 SGHRS and CDR2 YFSETQ. V was shortened by 4 bases and J by 3 bases, with 7 bases between the two germline ends. The CDR3 has 12 amino acids. The CDR3 protein is CASSEGYTEAFF. CDR3 nucleotides: TGCGCCAGCAGCGAAGGATACACTGAAGCTTTCTTT.

The J gene is TRBJ1-2, the V gene TRBV11-1; TRBD1 matches 8 bases. Germline assignment: CDR1 SGHAT and CDR2 FQDESV (reference sequence). J was trimmed by 2 bases and V by 5 bases; bases with no gene match: 7. This CDR3 is 15 amino acids long. The CDR3 region is CASSKPGQANYGYTF. For the CDR3, the DNA is TGTGCCAGCAGCAAGCCGGGACAGGCAAACTATGGCTACACCTTC. Looking up the rest from reference TRBV11-1 and TRBJ1-2 gives the full variable domain: EAEVAQSPRYKITEKSQAVAFWCDPISGHATLYWYRQILGQGPELLVQFQDESVVDDSQLPKDRFSAERLKGVDSTLKIQPAELGDSAMYLCASSKPGQANYGYTFGSGTRLTVV.

This clonotype was counted only a few times. CDR3 loop: CASSLAMAGAETQYF. In DNA form, the CDR3 reads TGTGCCAGCAGCTTAGCGATGGCGGGAGCAGAGACCCAGTACTTC. V is TRBV7-2 and J is TRBJ2-5; 7 bases map to TRBD2. Germline CDR1 SGHTA, CDR2 FQGNSA. This CDR3 is 15 amino acids long. The J segment lost 4 bases and the V segment lost 0 bases, leaving 5 bases of the junction unmatched.

This clonotype was counted ten times or more. The rearrangement links TRBV6-5 to TRBJ2-2, with D maybe TRBD1 (5 bases). The germline V gene has CDR1 MNHEY and CDR2 SVGAGI. The CDR3 consists of 14 residues. Between the trimmed V and J ends, which lost 6 bases and 4 bases, there was a span of 12 bases. CDR3 sequence: CASRPDRITGELFF. The CDR3 DNA follows: TGTGCCAGCAGACCCGACAGAATCACCGGGGAGCTGTTTTTT.

The V and J genes are TRBV6-1 and TRBJ1-1; D gene unclear. The CDR3 length is 12 residues. V lost 2 bases and J 6 bases, leaving 7 bases between the germline ends. Germline V gene lookup returns CDR1 MNHNS and CDR2 SASEGT. CDR3 DNA: TGTGCCAGCAGTGAAAGGTCGGCTGAAGCTTTCTTT. Encoded protein: CASSERSAEAFF.

This clonotype was observed a handful of times. Here the CDR3 reads CASSPRRTSGYEQYF. CDR3 coding DNA: TGCGCCAGCAGTCCCCGACGGACTAGCGGCTACGAGCAGTACTTC. The chain is built from TRBV5-1 and TRBJ2-7; 10 bases agree with TRBD2. The CDR3 covers 15 residues. Trimming cost V 5 bases and J 3 bases; bases outside gene matches: 8. Germline V gene data show CDR1 as SGHRS and CDR2 as YFSETQ.

This clonotype showed up just a few times. V is TRBV7-9 and J is TRBJ2-7; 7 bases fit TRBD2. Germline V gene data show CDR1 as SEHNR and CDR2 as FQNEAQ (reference sequence). Trimming cost V 5 bases and J 3 bases; bases outside gene matches: 13. This CDR3 is built from 16 residues. The CDR3 is CASSPGEASGSYEQYF. The CDR3 DNA sequence: TGTGCCAGCAGCCCAGGAGAGGCTAGCGGCAGCTACGAGCAGTACTTC.

The chain has TRBV10-3 and TRBJ2-3, with D perhaps matching TRBD1 (6 bases). V was trimmed by 4 bases and J by 2 bases, leaving 10 bases between them. Germline V lookup: CDR1 ENHRY, CDR2 SYGVKD. The CDR3 consists of 14 residues. The CDR3 is CAISARTDTDTQYF. The DNA for the CDR3 is TGTGCCATCAGTGCAAGGACAGACACAGATACGCAGTATTTT.

This clonotype was detected a few times. V gene TRBV2 combines with J gene TRBJ2-4; maybe TRBD2 (6 bases). The V gene lost 10 bases and the J gene lost 0 bases, with 25 bases spanning the gap. Germline V CDR1 and CDR2: SNHLY, FYNNEI. This CDR3 contains 18 residues. The CDR3 reads CATWGVVGDSLAKNIQYF. The CDR3 DNA follows: TGTGCCACTTGGGGGGTCGTAGGGGACTCCTTAGCCAAAAACATTCAGTACTTC. Full variable domain (remainder filled in from reference TRBV2 and TRBJ2-4): EPEVTQTPSHQVTQMGQEVILRCVPISNHLYFYWYRQILGQKVEFLVSFYNNEISEKSEIFDDQFSVERPDGSNFTLKIRSTKLEDSAMYFCATWGVVGDSLAKNIQYFGAGTRLSVL.

V usage is TRBV18 and J usage is TRBJ1-2; 11 bases agree with TRBD1. V was clipped by 3 bases and J by 6 bases; unmatched bases: 9. The germline V gene encodes CDR1 KGHSH and CDR2 LQKENI. The CDR3 has 16 amino acids. CDR3: CASSPLGGQGEHGYTF. Written as DNA, the CDR3 is TGTGCCAGCTCACCGCTCGGGGGACAGGGGGAGCATGGCTACACCTTC.

This clonotype was seen only a few times. This sequence joins TRBV20-1 and TRBJ1-2; D is unresolved. Trimming took 0 bases from V and 5 from J, leaving 10 bases between them. This CDR3 has 13 residues. The germline CDR1 and CDR2 sequences are DFQATT and SNEGSKA (reference sequence). The CDR3: CSARDEREYGYTF. The CDR3 DNA sequence: TGCAGTGCTAGAGACGAGAGGGAGTATGGCTACACCTTC.

The CDR3 loop is CAISKTGPDYGYTF. CDR3 bases: TGTGCCATCAGTAAGACAGGGCCCGACTATGGCTACACCTTC. The chain recombines TRBV10-3 with TRBJ1-2; 7 positions agree with TRBD1. The CDR3 loop spans 14 amino acids. Unmatched junction bases numbered 6, after V lost 5 bases and J lost 3 bases. Germline V gene lookup returns CDR1 ENHRY and CDR2 SYGVKD.

The V gene is TRBV20-1, the J gene TRBJ1-3, with D unresolved. The CDR3 loop spans 13 amino acids. The V end lost 2 bases, the J end lost 4 bases, and 9 bases lay between the germline ends. Germline V CDR1 and CDR2: DFQATT, SNEGSKA (reference sequence). CDR3 amino acids: CSARRWAGNTIYF. The CDR3 DNA sequence: TGCAGTGCTAGAAGATGGGCAGGAAACACCATATATTTT.

The V and J genes are TRBV11-2 and TRBJ2-5; D may be TRBD2 (5 bases). CDR1 and CDR2 (germline): SGHAT, FQNNGV. CDR3 length equals 14 residues. V was clipped by 5 bases and J by 0 bases, with 10 bases between them. The CDR3 region has the DNA TGTGCCAGCAGCCTTCCGGACTACCAAGAGACCCAGTACTTC. It yields the protein CASSLPDYQETQYF.

The rearrangement uses TRBV18 and TRBJ2-7; D unclear. V lost 3 bases and J 5 bases, leaving 8 bases between the germline ends. Germline V lookup: CDR1 KGHSH, CDR2 LQKENI. There are 12 residues in the CDR3. CDR3 residues: CASSPKADEQYF. CDR3 bases: TGTGCCAGCTCACCGAAGGCGGACGAGCAGTACTTC.

The chain recombines TRBV20-1 with TRBJ2-1; 12 bases fit TRBD2. The germline gives CDR1 DFQATT, CDR2 SNEGSKA (reference sequence). This CDR3 is 13 amino acids long. CDR3 DNA sequence: TGCAGCGCCGGACTAGCGGGGCCCAATGAGCAGTTCTTC. This codes for CSAGLAGPNEQFF.

The chain has TRBV2 and TRBJ2-3, with D possibly TRBD1 on 5 matching bases. V lost 11 bases and J lost 6, with 18 bases in between. The length of the CDR3 is 13 residues. Per germline, CDR1 SNHLY and CDR2 FYNNEI. CDR3 protein: CAGGRQGRDTQYF. In DNA, the CDR3 is TGTGCCGGTGGCCGGCAGGGTAGGGATACGCAGTATTTT.